A selection of T cell receptor beta chains follows, all from one sample in a study of cytomegalovirus exposure and HLA in healthy donors. Libraries were prepared by immunoSEQ multiplex PCR; TCRdb keeps only in-frame clonotypes and omits some of them. The data contain around 140,000 clones, around 59% of them singletons. The source material was PBMCs. These receptors originate from a male donor in good health and CMV-seronegative. Each CDR3 is given with its conserved first and last residue. The order of the fields is clone size, V gene, J gene, D gene, CDR3 DNA, CDR3 protein. A D gene is named only where the DNA matches it firmly. Part of the rows lack a size; the others show once, few, many or a class for expanded clones.

size: NA
V: TRBV5-6
J: TRBJ2-5
D: NA
DNA: TGTGCCAGCACGGAATTGGGTGGGGCAAGGGAGACCCAGTACTTC
CDR3: CASTELGGARETQYF

size: NA
V: TRBV4-1
J: TRBJ1-1
D: NA
DNA: TGCGCCAGTGCGGGGAACATGAACACTGAAGCTTTCTTT
CDR3: CASAGNMNTEAFF

size: NA
V: TRBV27
J: TRBJ1-2
D: TRBD1
DNA: TGTGCCAGCAGTTTATCGCCGACAGGGGGCCATGGCTACACCTTC
CDR3: CASSLSPTGGHGYTF

size: NA
V: TRBV25-1
J: TRBJ2-7
D: TRBD1
DNA: TGTGCCAGCATAGGGACAGACTCCTACGAGCAGTACTTC
CDR3: CASIGTDSYEQYF

size: NA
V: TRBV11-3
J: TRBJ2-1
D: TRBD2
DNA: TGTGCCAGCAGCACGGGACTAGCGGGGGGGAGGGGTGAGCAGTTCTTC
CDR3: CASSTGLAGGRGEQFF

size: NA
V: TRBV6-5
J: TRBJ2-3
D: NA
DNA: TGTGCCAGCAGTTACTCGAACAGGTTCACAGATACGCAGTATTTT
CDR3: CASSYSNRFTDTQYF

size: few
V: TRBV4-1
J: TRBJ2-7
D: TRBD1
DNA: TGCGCCAGCAGCCAACCGGGACAGGGGCCGCGCTACGAGCAGTACTTC
CDR3: CASSQPGQGPRYEQYF

size: NA
V: TRBV27
J: TRBJ1-1
D: TRBD1
DNA: TGTGCCAGCAGTTTAGCAGGGGGCGCCTGGGCTTTCTTT
CDR3: CASSLAGGAWAFF

size: few
V: TRBV5-8
J: TRBJ2-2
D: TRBD1
DNA: TGTGCCAGCAGCTTTGACAGGGCCGACACCGGGGAGCTGTTTTTT
CDR3: CASSFDRADTGELFF

size: NA
V: TRBV10-3
J: TRBJ2-7
D: TRBD1
DNA: TGTGCCATCAGTGGACCCGGGACAGGGGGCCCTAGGTACGAGCAGTACTTC
CDR3: CAISGPGTGGPRYEQYF

size: NA
V: TRBV7-2
J: TRBJ2-7
D: NA
DNA: TGTGCCAGCAGCTTAGGGGGAGGGGGGGCCTCCTACGAGCAGTACTTC
CDR3: CASSLGGGGASYEQYF

size: NA
V: TRBV5-1
J: TRBJ2-1
D: NA
DNA: TGCGCCAGCCACCCCGACAATTACAATGAGCAGTTCTTC
CDR3: CASHPDNYNEQFF

size: few
V: TRBV5-1
J: TRBJ1-1
D: NA
DNA: TGCGCCAGCAGCTTGGGAGGGAGCACTGAAGCTTTCTTT
CDR3: CASSLGGSTEAFF

size: NA
V: TRBV5-1
J: TRBJ1-2
D: NA
DNA: TGCGCCAGCGGGGAGCAAACCGCTAACTATGGCTACACCTTC
CDR3: CASGEQTANYGYTF

size: few
V: TRBV6-5
J: TRBJ2-1
D: NA
DNA: TGTGCCAGCAGTTACTCTGTGGGGGCAGGCTCCAATGAGCAGTTCTTC
CDR3: CASSYSVGAGSNEQFF

size: NA
V: TRBV5-1
J: TRBJ1-1
D: TRBD1
DNA: TGCGCCAGCAGCTTGGACGGACAGGGGAGGAACACTGAAGCTTTCTTT
CDR3: CASSLDGQGRNTEAFF

size: NA
V: TRBV9
J: TRBJ2-1
D: TRBD2
DNA: TGTGCCAGCAGCGTAACTAGCGGGGGGTACAATGAGCAGTTCTTC
CDR3: CASSVTSGGYNEQFF

size: NA
V: TRBV7-9
J: TRBJ2-1
D: NA
DNA: TGTGCCAGCAACCCAGGGGCCGAAGGCAATGAGCAGTTCTTC
CDR3: CASNPGAEGNEQFF

size: NA
V: TRBV25-1
J: TRBJ2-1
D: NA
DNA: TGTGCCAGCAGTGAATTGGACCAGGGTTCCTCCTACAATGAGCAGTTCTTC
CDR3: CASSELDQGSSYNEQFF

size: NA
V: TRBV10-3
J: TRBJ2-2
D: NA
DNA: TGTGCCATCAGTGGCCAGGTCCTCACCGGGGAGCTGTTTTTT
CDR3: CAISGQVLTGELFF

size: few
V: TRBV11-2
J: TRBJ2-6
D: NA
DNA: TGTGCCAGCAGCTTCCAGTCCGTCCTGACTTTC
CDR3: CASSFQSVLTF

size: once
V: TRBV7-9
J: TRBJ1-1
D: TRBD1
DNA: TGTGCCAGCAGCTATACAGGGGCGAGAGCTGAAGCTTTCTTT
CDR3: CASSYTGARAEAFF

size: NA
V: TRBV9
J: TRBJ2-3
D: TRBD2
DNA: TGTGCCAGCAGCGTAGACGGGGGGGCCATAGATACGCAGTATTTT
CDR3: CASSVDGGAIDTQYF

size: NA
V: TRBV4-1
J: TRBJ2-4
D: TRBD2
DNA: TGCGCCAGCGCCAGGACTAGCGGGGCCTCACGGGACATTCAGTACTTC
CDR3: CASARTSGASRDIQYF

size: few
V: TRBV5-6
J: TRBJ2-7
D: TRBD1
DNA: TGTGCCAGCAGCGTGACAGGGGACCTCTCCTACGAGCAGTACTTC
CDR3: CASSVTGDLSYEQYF

size: once
V: TRBV5-6
J: TRBJ1-6
D: NA
DNA: TGTGCCAGCAGCCAACAGGGTTCACCCCTCCACTTT
CDR3: CASSQQGSPLHF

size: NA
V: TRBV7-2
J: TRBJ2-7
D: NA
DNA: TGTGCCAGCAGCTTAGTTAGCTACGAGCAGTACTTC
CDR3: CASSLVSYEQYF

size: NA
V: TRBV9
J: TRBJ2-1
D: TRBD2
DNA: TGTGCCAGCAGCCCCGGGGAGGGCAATGAGCAGTTCTTC
CDR3: CASSPGEGNEQFF

size: NA
V: TRBV4-3
J: TRBJ2-7
D: NA
DNA: TGCGCCAGCAGTTTCAAGGTGGGCACCTACGAGCAGTACTTC
CDR3: CASSFKVGTYEQYF

size: few
V: TRBV30
J: TRBJ1-2
D: TRBD1
DNA: TGTGCCTGGACCCAACCTCCGGACAGGGTTAACTATGGCTACACCTTC
CDR3: CAWTQPPDRVNYGYTF

size: few
V: TRBV28
J: TRBJ2-7
D: TRBD2
DNA: TGTGCCAGCAGTGTAAGACTAGCGGGGACGTACGAGCAGTACTTC
CDR3: CASSVRLAGTYEQYF

size: NA
V: TRBV27
J: TRBJ2-7
D: NA
DNA: TGTGCCAGCAGTTTCCAACGACAGGTACCCTCCTACGAGCAGTACTTC
CDR3: CASSFQRQVPSYEQYF

size: NA
V: TRBV1
J: TRBJ2-2
D: NA
DNA: TGCACCAGCAGCAACCTTACTAGCGGGGGGCCCGGGGAGCTGTTTTTT
CDR3: CTSSNLTSGGPGELFF

size: few
V: TRBV20-1
J: TRBJ1-5
D: NA
DNA: TGCAGTGGGTCTGGGGGCAGTATCCAGCATTTT
CDR3: CSGSGGSIQHF

size: NA
V: TRBV19
J: TRBJ1-5
D: NA
DNA: TGTGCCAGTAGTCCCAGGATGTTGGATCAGCCCCAGCATTTT
CDR3: CASSPRMLDQPQHF

size: NA
V: TRBV2
J: TRBJ1-1
D: NA
DNA: TGTGCCAGCAGCTACGATCATCGGGGCACTGAAGCTTTCTTT
CDR3: CASSYDHRGTEAFF

size: NA
V: TRBV5-1
J: TRBJ1-2
D: TRBD1
DNA: TGCGCCAGCAGTCTGGAGGGACAGAATGGCTACACCTTC
CDR3: CASSLEGQNGYTF

size: medium-sized
V: TRBV18
J: TRBJ1-1
D: NA
DNA: TGTGCCAGCTCACCAGTGACAGGTGAAGCTTTCTTT
CDR3: CASSPVTGEAFF

size: few
V: TRBV9
J: TRBJ1-2
D: NA
DNA: TGTGCCAGCAGCGTAGCCACAGGGACTGGCTACACCTTC
CDR3: CASSVATGTGYTF

size: once
V: TRBV5-4
J: TRBJ1-2
D: TRBD1
DNA: TGTGCCAGCAGCTTGGGACAGGGGCAGGGGAACTATGGCTACACCTTC
CDR3: CASSLGQGQGNYGYTF

size: NA
V: TRBV18
J: TRBJ2-5
D: NA
DNA: TGTGCCAGCTCACCCCGCGAGTTGGAGACCCAGTACTTC
CDR3: CASSPRELETQYF

size: few
V: TRBV6-1
J: TRBJ1-2
D: TRBD1
DNA: TGTGCCAGCAGAGAGGACAGGGGATTCTATGGCTACACCTTC
CDR3: CASREDRGFYGYTF

size: few
V: TRBV7-6
J: TRBJ2-5
D: TRBD2
DNA: TGTGCCAGCAGCTTAGGGGGCCCGGCTAGCGGGGGGGCCTGGGTCCAGTACTTC
CDR3: CASSLGGPASGGAWVQYF

size: few
V: TRBV29-1
J: TRBJ1-5
D: TRBD1
DNA: TGCAGCGCCCGGGACAGAAGCAATCAGCCCCAGCATTTT
CDR3: CSARDRSNQPQHF

size: few
V: TRBV2
J: TRBJ1-5
D: NA
DNA: TGTGCCAGCAGTGAATTATCCCCTGTAGATCAGCCCCAGCATTTT
CDR3: CASSELSPVDQPQHF

size: NA
V: TRBV11-2
J: TRBJ1-1
D: TRBD1
DNA: TGTGCCAGCAGCTCCAGGACAGGCTACACTGAAGCTTTCTTT
CDR3: CASSSRTGYTEAFF

size: NA
V: TRBV4-3
J: TRBJ1-3
D: TRBD1
DNA: TGCGCCAGCAGCCAAGAATTTTTTGGACAGGCTGGAAACACCATATATTTT
CDR3: CASSQEFFGQAGNTIYF

size: NA
V: TRBV9
J: TRBJ1-1
D: NA
DNA: TGTGCCAGCAGCGTAGGTGTTGGCTGGCAGAACACTGAAGCTTTCTTT
CDR3: CASSVGVGWQNTEAFF

size: few
V: TRBV6-4
J: TRBJ1-1
D: NA
DNA: TGTGCCAGCACCTCTTTCGGGGGGGAAGCTTTCTTT
CDR3: CASTSFGGEAFF

size: NA
V: TRBV7-9
J: TRBJ2-2
D: NA
DNA: TGTGCCAGCAGCCACCGGACTGAAAACACCGGGGAGCTGTTTTTT
CDR3: CASSHRTENTGELFF

size: few
V: TRBV10-1
J: TRBJ1-6
D: NA
DNA: TGCGCCAGAAAGACACCGATTTGGGCCCTCCACTTT
CDR3: CARKTPIWALHF

size: NA
V: TRBV7-2
J: TRBJ2-5
D: TRBD1
DNA: TGTGCCAGCAGCGTAAAGGGACAGGGAGAGACCCAGTACTTC
CDR3: CASSVKGQGETQYF

size: few
V: TRBV5-1
J: TRBJ2-1
D: TRBD2
DNA: TGCGCCAGCAGGGGAGGACTAGCGGGGGGATACAATGAGCAGTTCTTC
CDR3: CASRGGLAGGYNEQFF

size: NA
V: TRBV23-1
J: TRBJ2-7
D: NA
DNA: TGCGCCAGCAGTCGACAGACCTACGAGCAGTACTTC
CDR3: CASSRQTYEQYF

size: NA
V: TRBV18
J: TRBJ2-5
D: NA
DNA: TGTGCCAGCTCTCTACAAGAGACCCAGTACTTC
CDR3: CASSLQETQYF

size: NA
V: TRBV19
J: TRBJ1-1
D: NA
DNA: TGTGCCAGTACCCCTTCTATGAACACTGAAGCTTTCTTT
CDR3: CASTPSMNTEAFF

size: NA
V: TRBV10-3
J: TRBJ2-2
D: TRBD2
DNA: TGTGCCATCAGAGCGGGGGGGCCACGTACCGGGGAGCTGTTTTTT
CDR3: CAIRAGGPRTGELFF